This TCR beta chain was identified during a study of control samples from healthy donors and cancer patients. Measured with immunoSEQ multiplex PCR; TCRdb has only the in-frame clones, and not every one. Among around 100,000 clones listed, approximately 86% were seen once. The CDR3 totals 13 residues. CDR1 is LNHDA, CDR2 SQIVND, per germline (reference sequence). The junction had 4 bases not matched to a gene; V was cut back by 7 bases and J by 5 bases. The sequence was collected from a man aged 25-45 years in good health. Sequencing was carried out using blood. The V gene is TRBV19, the J gene TRBJ1-4; TRBD1 aligns across 7 bases. CDR3 loop: CASMTGTNEKLFF. CDR3 nucleotide sequence: TGTGCCAGTATGACAGGGACAAATGAAAAACTGTTTTTT. Filled out from reference TRBV19 and TRBJ1-4, the complete variable domain reads DGGITQSPKYLFRKEGQNVTLSCEQNLNHDAMYWYRQDPGQGLRLIYYSQIVNDFQKGDIAEGYSVSREKKESFPLTVTSAQKNPTAFYLCASMTGTNEKLFFGSGTQLSVL.